These T cell receptor beta chains were read from a single sample in a study of blood T cell repertoires in COVID-19. The protocol was immunoSEQ multiplex PCR, while the TCRdb copy is restricted to in-frame clones and leaves out a portion. The data hold approximately 200,000 clones, with roughly 83% observed a single time. The sample consisted of peripheral blood. These receptors originate from a woman in her 50s with acute or convalescent COVID-19. The CDR3 runs from the conserved cysteine through the conserved F or W. The D gene is left open where the match is weak. Clone size is shown for a subset of rows, as once, few, many or a class of expanded clone.

j_gene | abundance | len | v_gene | d_gene | CDR3nt | CDR3aa
TRBJ1-3 | - | 13 | TRBV28 | TRBD1 | TGTGCCAGCAGCTCACAGGGGAGAAACACCATATATTTT | CASSSQGRNTIYF
TRBJ1-3 | once | 15 | TRBV10-1 | - | TGCGCCAGCAGTGATCGGCAGGACTATGGAAACACCATATATTTT | CASSDRQDYGNTIYF
TRBJ2-7 | - | 16 | TRBV4-1 | - | TGCGCCAGCAGCCAAGATTCGACCCCAGGGATGCGCGAGCAGTACTTC | CASSQDSTPGMREQYF
TRBJ1-5 | - | 13 | TRBV27 | TRBD1 | TGTGCCAGCAGAACAGGGGTGGGTCAGCCCCAGCATTTT | CASRTGVGQPQHF
TRBJ1-2 | once | 17 | TRBV19 | - | TGTGCCAGTAGTACCTCCCTCCCACAGGGTGCTAACTATGGCTACACCTTC | CASSTSLPQGANYGYTF
TRBJ1-2 | - | 16 | TRBV7-2 | - | TGTGCCAGCAGCTTCGACAGAGTGTTAGCTAACTATGGCTACACCTTC | CASSFDRVLANYGYTF
TRBJ2-7 | - | 13 | TRBV7-2 | - | TGTGCCAGCAGCCCCGTCCCCCCCTACGAGCAGTACTTC | CASSPVPPYEQYF
TRBJ2-1 | - | 17 | TRBV2 | TRBD2 | TGTGCCAGCAGTGATCTAGGACTAGCCGCATCCTCACTAGAGCAGTTCTTC | CASSDLGLAASSLEQFF
TRBJ2-7 | few | 16 | TRBV5-1 | - | TGCGCCAGCAGCCGTGCCAAGGGCGAGGGCCCGGTCGAGCAGTACTTC | CASSRAKGEGPVEQYF
TRBJ2-3 | - | 15 | TRBV28 | TRBD2 | TGTGCCAGCAGTTTTGGCGGGGGGGCCGCAGATACGCAGTATTTT | CASSFGGGAADTQYF
TRBJ2-7 | - | 14 | TRBV2 | - | TGTGCCAGCACCTGGGACTCCGAAGGCTACGAGCAGTACTTC | CASTWDSEGYEQYF
TRBJ2-3 | many | 14 | TRBV27 | TRBD1 | TGTGCCACAGCGGACAGGGGGCCAATGGATACGCAGTATTTT | CATADRGPMDTQYF
TRBJ2-3 | - | 14 | TRBV5-1 | TRBD2 | TGCGCCAGCAGCCCGGGGGGAACCACAGATACGCAGTATTTT | CASSPGGTTDTQYF
TRBJ2-7 | - | 11 | TRBV30 | - | TGTGCCTGGGGGGGCCTTTACGAGCAGTACTTC | CAWGGLYEQYF
TRBJ2-4 | - | 13 | TRBV12-3/TRBV12-4 | - | TGTGCCAGCAGGGAGTCAGCCAAAAACATTCAGTACTTC | CASRESAKNIQYF
TRBJ2-1 | - | 22 | TRBV21-1 | - | TGTGCCAGCAGCTCTTCCGTGCCAGCAGCAAAGGACTCTAGCGGGAGAACCCATGAGCAGTTCTTC | CASSSSVPAAKDSSGRTHEQFF
TRBJ1-5 | - | 15 | TRBV6-5 | TRBD1 | TGTGCCAGCAGCCCACAGGGGCCGAGCAATCAGCCCCAGCATTTT | CASSPQGPSNQPQHF
TRBJ2-7 | - | 14 | TRBV21-1 | - | TGTGCCAGCAGCTGTGCGATGAGCTCCTACGAGCAGTACTTC | CASSCAMSSYEQYF
TRBJ1-4 | few | 14 | TRBV4-1 | - | TGCGCCAGCAGCCTCTATCGCACTAATGAAAAACTGTTTTTT | CASSLYRTNEKLFF
TRBJ1-6 | - | 14 | TRBV5-4 | - | TGTGCCAGCAGCTTTGGCCTCTCACACTCACCCCTCCACTTT | CASSFGLSHSPLHF
TRBJ1-6 | - | 12 | TRBV12-3/TRBV12-4 | - | TGTGCCAGCACCGCAGGGGTATCACCCCTCCACTTT | CASTAGVSPLHF
TRBJ2-3 | - | 17 | TRBV7-9 | TRBD1 | TGTGCCAGCAGCTTAGAGGACAGGGGCCCCCACACAGATACGCAGTATTTT | CASSLEDRGPHTDTQYF
TRBJ2-7 | - | 12 | TRBV3-1/TRBV3-2 | - | TGTGCCAGCAGCCAAGGTCAGTTGGAGCAGTACTTC | CASSQGQLEQYF
TRBJ1-5 | - | 16 | TRBV7-6 | TRBD1 | TGTGCCAGCAGCTTGAAGGGACAGGTGGGCGATCAGCCCCAGCATTTT | CASSLKGQVGDQPQHF
TRBJ2-7 | once | 13 | TRBV7-2 | - | TGTGCCAGCAGCTTAGTAGGAGGGGACGAGCAGTACTTC | CASSLVGGDEQYF
TRBJ2-7 | - | 13 | TRBV6-2/TRBV6-3 | - | TGTGCCAGCAGTGTCGACAGGTCAGGTGAGCAGTACTTC | CASSVDRSGEQYF
TRBJ1-2 | - | 14 | TRBV6-4 | - | TGTGCCAGCAGTGACGCGCCGTTAACTATGGACTACACCTTC | CASSDAPLTMDYTF
TRBJ1-1 | - | 17 | TRBV3-1/TRBV3-2 | - | TGTGCCAGCAGCCAAGATTTGTGGTCTGCACGGTACACTGAAGCTTTCTTT | CASSQDLWSARYTEAFF
TRBJ1-2 | - | 15 | TRBV19 | TRBD1 | TGTGCCAGTAGTATGTCCAGGGACAGTGGCTATGGCTACACCTTC | CASSMSRDSGYGYTF
TRBJ2-3 | - | 13 | TRBV19 | - | TGTGCCAGTAGTATTCGCGGGACAGATACGCAGTATTTT | CASSIRGTDTQYF
TRBJ1-4 | once | 16 | TRBV21-1 | - | TGTGCCAGCAGCAAAGGAGGGGCAGGGGTCAATGAAAAACTGTTTTTT | CASSKGGAGVNEKLFF
TRBJ1-6 | - | 14 | TRBV2 | TRBD1 | TGTGCCAGCAGAACGGGACAGGATAATTCACCCCTCCACTTT | CASRTGQDNSPLHF
TRBJ2-3 | - | 15 | TRBV21-1 | - | TGTGCCAGCAGCACCGGACAGGGGGCTACAGATACGCAGTATTTT | CASSTGQGATDTQYF
TRBJ2-1 | - | 12 | TRBV7-9 | TRBD2 | TGTGCCAGCAGCTTTAGCGGGAGGGGGCAGTTCTTC | CASSFSGRGQFF
TRBJ1-1 | - | 14 | TRBV6-5 | - | TGTGCCAGCAGTTACTCGATAGGAGACACTGAAGCTTTCTTT | CASSYSIGDTEAFF
TRBJ1-2 | - | 17 | TRBV6-2/TRBV6-3 | TRBD1 | TGTGCCAGCAGTTACGGGACAGGCATAGAGACTAACTATGGCTACACCTTC | CASSYGTGIETNYGYTF
TRBJ2-1 | - | 14 | TRBV28 | TRBD2 | TGTGCCACAGTTGGGGGAGGGCTTCGCAATGAGCAGTTCTTC | CATVGGGLRNEQFF
TRBJ1-1 | - | 14 | TRBV7-2 | TRBD1 | TGTGCCAGCAGCTTAGAACAGGGGATAACTGAAGCTTTCTTT | CASSLEQGITEAFF
TRBJ2-6 | - | 20 | TRBV27 | - | TGTGCCAGCAGTCCCATCACTCCTACTTGGGGAGTGAGCGGGGCCAACGTCCTGACTTTC | CASSPITPTWGVSGANVLTF
TRBJ1-1 | - | 13 | TRBV20-1 | - | TGCAGTGCTAGTAGGGCAGGGGAAACTGAAGCTTTCTTT | CSASRAGETEAFF
TRBJ2-7 | - | 14 | TRBV18 | TRBD2 | TGTGCCAGCTCACCACCGGGACTAGCCTACGAGCAGTACTTC | CASSPPGLAYEQYF
TRBJ2-1 | - | 15 | TRBV19 | TRBD1 | TGTGCCAGTAGTAAGGGACAGGCACGGCCGGGTGAGCAGTTCTTC | CASSKGQARPGEQFF
TRBJ2-2 | once | 15 | TRBV24-1 | TRBD2 | TGCGCCACCAGTGGGACCGGGACTACCACCGGGGAGCTGTTTTTT | CATSGTGTTTGELFF
TRBJ2-3 | - | 16 | TRBV7-2 | TRBD2 | TGTGCCAGCAGCTTTAGCGGGGGGGCCAACACAGATACGCAGTATTTT | CASSFSGGANTDTQYF
TRBJ2-1 | once | 13 | TRBV7-9 | TRBD2 | TGTGCCAGCAGCGAAATTACTAGCGATGAGCAGTTCTTC | CASSEITSDEQFF
TRBJ1-1 | - | 16 | TRBV24-1 | TRBD1 | TGTGCCACCAGTGATCTGGACAGGGGGCCGGACACTGAAGCTTTCTTT | CATSDLDRGPDTEAFF
TRBJ2-1 | - | 14 | TRBV18 | - | TGTGCCAGCTCATCAGGACAGTACCTTGGTGAGCAGTTCTTC | CASSSGQYLGEQFF
TRBJ2-1 | - | 14 | TRBV6-5 | - | TGTGCCAGCAGTTCGGAGGGCCCGTGGAATGAGCAGTTCTTC | CASSSEGPWNEQFF
TRBJ1-2 | - | 16 | TRBV28 | TRBD1 | TGTGCCAGCAGGACCCCGGGACAGGGGGCGAACTATGGCTACACCTTC | CASRTPGQGANYGYTF
TRBJ2-7 | - | 12 | TRBV27 | - | TGTGCCAGCAGTTTCAGGGACACCGAGCAGTACTTC | CASSFRDTEQYF
TRBJ2-3 | - | 13 | TRBV28 | - | TGTGCCAGCAGTTTAGGCAGCACAGATACGCAGTATTTT | CASSLGSTDTQYF
TRBJ1-1 | - | 14 | TRBV5-1 | TRBD1 | TGCGCCAGCAGCTCTCAGACAGGGAGCACTGAAGCTTTCTTT | CASSSQTGSTEAFF
TRBJ2-3 | - | 11 | TRBV20-1 | - | TGCAGTGCAGAGACAGATGATACGCAGTATTTT | CSAETDDTQYF
TRBJ2-5 | few | 14 | TRBV2 | - | TGTGCCAGCAGTGAAGTCGGGGTTCGAGAGACCCAGTACTTC | CASSEVGVRETQYF
TRBJ1-2 | - | 17 | TRBV19 | - | TGTGCCAGTAGTATAGATGCCTTAGGTGGACTTGACTATGGCTACACCTTC | CASSIDALGGLDYGYTF